The clone carrying this T cell receptor (beta chain) was detected only a few times. Its target is unknown. What was sequenced were expressed TCRB transcripts, since all of the isolated RNA had been reverse transcribed. Produced via immunoSEQ multiplex PCR; TCRdb's table is partial and in-frame only. The sample carries roughly 150,000 clones, about 8.3% recorded once. The data originate from a study of beta chain features in type 1 diabetes. Regarding the study as a whole: Moderately but significantly shorter TCRB CDR3s were found in Type 1 diabetes patients in all four CD4+ subsets.

Material: central memory CD4+ T cells from blood. This receptor was taken from a woman in her late teens or twenties with type 1 diabetes.

The CDR3 nucleotides are TGCGCCAGCAGCCCCGCGGGGGAGACCCAGTACTTC. This sequence encodes CASSPAGETQYF. V is TRBV5-1 and J is TRBJ2-5; maybe TRBD2 (6 bases). CDR1 and CDR2 (germline): SGHRS, YFSETQ. CDR3 size: 12 residues. Trimming left V 4 bases short and J 5 bases short, with 9 bases between.